This entry concerns a single T cell receptor beta chain. Primers included in the PCR were 60 Vbeta and 13 Jbeta primers. The method was immunoSEQ multiplex PCR; TCRdb's version includes in-frame clones alone and lacks a portion of them. The table records nearly 200,000 clones, over 80% of them present only once. These data are taken from a study of cytomegalovirus exposure and HLA in healthy donors. The CDR3 spans 16 residues. The V end was cut by 7 bases, the J end by 7 bases, with 22 bases between. In germline, CDR1 is SGHVS, CDR2 FNYEAQ. The sample consisted of PBMCs. V usage is TRBV7-6 and J usage is TRBJ2-2; TRBD2 might be the D (5 bases). This clonotype was obtained from a man aged 25 to 40 in good health and CMV-seronegative. DNA of the CDR3: TGTGCCAGCACCCCTAGTCGATTGGGTCGGGGCGGGGAGCTGTTTTTT. Translating gives CASTPSRLGRGGELFF. Filled out from reference TRBV7-6 and TRBJ2-2, the complete variable domain reads GAGVSQSPRYKVTKRGQDVALRCDPISGHVSLYWYRQALGQGPEFLTYFNYEAQQDKSGLPNDRFSAERPEGSISTLTIQRTEQRDSAMYRCASTPSRLGRGGELFFGEGSRLTVL.